Listed below are T cell receptor beta chains from one sample, sequenced in a study of vaccination and CD4 T cells after COVID-19. TCRdb reanalysed the PCR reads using MiXCR and keeps one entry per CDR3 protein. The sample contains about 12,000 distinct CDR3 sequences, roughly 44% of which appear only once. No antigen has been identified for these receptors. Sequenced material: CD4+ T cells from blood, cultured in vitro. The origin of the receptors is a human donor who had recovered from COVID-19. Each CDR3 is given with its conserved first and last residue. Fields, in order: V gene, J gene, clone size, D gene, CDR3 protein, CDR3 DNA. D genes are given only for firm matches. Size is omitted from some rows. Given values are once, few, many or a class for expanded clones.

TRBV18,TRBJ2-2,few,NA,CASSPLQQVDTGELFF,TGTGCCAGCTCACCACTTCAACAGGTAGACACCGGGGAGCTGTTTTTT
TRBV20-1,TRBJ1-2,NA,TRBD1,CSADRAGYGYTF,TGCAGTGCTGACAGGGCTGGCTATGGCTACACCTTC
TRBV12-3/TRBV12-4,TRBJ1-6,NA,TRBD1,CASSKTGWSPLHF,TGTGCCAGCAGTAAGACAGGGTGGTCACCCCTCCACTTT
TRBV2,TRBJ2-7,few,NA,CASRMTYEQYF,TGTGCCAGCAGGATGACCTACGAGCAGTACTTC
TRBV6-1,TRBJ1-1,few,TRBD1,CASRTTHWTGDIKGTEAFF,TGTGCCAGCCGAACTACTCACTGGACAGGGGATATTAAAGGCACTGAAGCTTTCTTT
TRBV20-1,TRBJ2-7,NA,NA,CSALRPDLHYEQYF,TGCAGTGCCCTTCGGCCGGACCTTCACTACGAGCAGTACTTC
TRBV18,TRBJ2-1,NA,NA,CASSPGVNYNEQFF,TGTGCCAGCTCACCAGGGGTGAACTACAATGAGCAGTTCTTC
TRBV20-1,TRBJ2-2,few,NA,CSASHRDTGELFF,TGCAGTGCTAGTCACAGGGACACCGGGGAGCTGTTTTTT
TRBV7-8,TRBJ1-5,medium-sized,NA,CASSLSGQVAQPQHF,TGTGCCAGCAGCTTATCGGGTCAGGTTGCTCAGCCCCAGCATTTT
TRBV20-1,TRBJ2-7,NA,TRBD1,CSARRQGTFEQYF,TGCAGTGCTAGAAGACAGGGAACGTTCGAGCAGTACTTC
TRBV28,TRBJ2-5,NA,TRBD2,CASSLGGSLETQYF,TGTGCCAGCAGTTTAGGCGGGAGTTTAGAGACCCAGTACTTC
TRBV20-1,TRBJ2-3,NA,TRBD2,CSALGGSGVTDTQYF,TGCAGTGCCCTGGGTGGTAGCGGGGTCACAGATACGCAGTATTTT
TRBV10-3,TRBJ1-5,NA,NA,CAISEDRQNGNQPQHF,TGTGCCATCAGTGAGGACAGACAGAACGGCAATCAGCCCCAGCATTTT
TRBV20-1,TRBJ2-5,NA,NA,CSAIHVQETQYF,TGCAGTGCTATTCACGTTCAAGAGACCCAGTACTTC
TRBV7-2,TRBJ2-3,few,NA,CASSLVGSGTDTQYF,TGTGCCAGCAGCTTAGTCGGGAGTGGGACAGATACGCAGTATTTT
TRBV20-1,TRBJ1-1,NA,NA,CSAKPQFIRDPSFRKAFF,TGCAGTGCTAAACCGCAATTTATCCGGGACCCCTCTTTTCGAAAAGCTTTCTTT
TRBV7-8,TRBJ2-1,NA,NA,CASSFRRLHHEQFF,TGTGCCAGCAGCTTCCGGCGACTACACCATGAGCAGTTCTTC
TRBV24-1,TRBJ1-6,few,TRBD1,CATSKGQGNSPLHF,TGTGCCACCAGTAAGGGACAGGGTAATTCACCCCTCCACTTT
TRBV2,TRBJ1-2,NA,NA,CASSDPGRGKRFDGYTF,TGTGCCAGCAGTGACCCTGGCAGGGGCAAGCGGTTTGATGGCTACACCTTC
TRBV19,TRBJ2-5,NA,TRBD2,CASRGLAGPAGETQYF,TGTGCCAGTAGAGGATTAGCGGGGCCGGCGGGAGAGACCCAGTACTTC
TRBV7-8,TRBJ1-1,medium-sized,TRBD1,CASSLTGGTEAFF,TGTGCCAGCAGCTTAACAGGGGGCACTGAAGCTTTCTTT
TRBV19,TRBJ2-7,NA,NA,CASSMGALTYEQYF,TGTGCCAGTAGTATGGGCGCACTAACCTACGAGCAGTACTTC
TRBV20-1,TRBJ2-3,few,TRBD2,CSARDPGTSGNTDTQYF,TGCAGTGCTAGAGATCCCGGGACTAGCGGGAACACAGATACGCAGTATTTT
TRBV28,TRBJ2-5,NA,TRBD2,CASSYYSGSETQYF,TGTGCCAGCAGTTACTATAGCGGGTCAGAGACCCAGTACTTC
TRBV20-1,TRBJ1-4,few,NA,CSADRRGTTNEKLFF,TGCAGTGCCGACCGCCGGGGGACAACTAATGAAAAACTGTTTTTT
TRBV18,TRBJ2-7,NA,TRBD1,CASSPQGAPYEQYF,TGTGCCAGCTCTCCACAGGGGGCCCCCTACGAGCAGTACTTC
TRBV30,TRBJ2-5,NA,NA,CAWSVQIQETQYF,TGTGCCTGGAGTGTACAGATCCAAGAGACCCAGTACTTC
TRBV20-1,TRBJ1-1,NA,NA,CSARRAPSRMNTEAFF,TGCAGTGCCCGCAGGGCCCCCTCACGAATGAACACTGAAGCTTTCTTT
TRBV19,TRBJ2-5,few,TRBD2,CASGLAGGSQPETQYF,TGTGCCAGCGGACTAGCGGGAGGTTCCCAGCCGGAGACCCAGTACTTC
TRBV20-1,TRBJ2-7,NA,TRBD1,CSAWDSSYEQYF,TGCAGTGCTTGGGACAGCTCCTACGAGCAGTACTTC
TRBV6-1,TRBJ2-5,NA,NA,CASSPNRQARETQYF,TGTGCCAGCAGCCCTAACAGACAGGCGAGGGAGACCCAGTACTTC
TRBV20-1,TRBJ1-1,NA,NA,CSARTVGSAFF,TGCAGTGCCAGGACGGTAGGATCAGCTTTCTTT
TRBV6-2/TRBV6-3,TRBJ2-3,NA,TRBD2,CASSWGLAGGQDTQYF,TGTGCCAGCAGTTGGGGACTAGCGGGAGGACAGGATACGCAGTATTTT
TRBV6-4,TRBJ2-5,NA,TRBD2,CASSAGTSGQETQYF,TGTGCCAGCAGTGCCGGGACTAGCGGCCAGGAGACCCAGTACTTC
TRBV7-9,TRBJ2-5,NA,TRBD2,CASSGTSRGETQYF,TGTGCCAGCAGCGGGACTAGTCGTGGAGAGACCCAGTACTTC
TRBV10-3,TRBJ2-1,NA,TRBD2,CAISDRSGSPEQFF,TGTGCCATCAGTGATCGGAGCGGGAGCCCTGAGCAGTTCTTC
TRBV7-3,TRBJ2-1,NA,NA,CASSLMGPGASDEQFF,TGTGCCAGCAGCTTAATGGGGCCGGGAGCGTCTGATGAGCAGTTCTTC
TRBV27,TRBJ2-5,once,NA,CASSGGETQYF,TGTGCCAGCAGTGGAGGAGAGACCCAGTACTTC
TRBV30,TRBJ1-5,NA,TRBD1,CAWSLTGGDQPQHF,TGTGCCTGGAGTTTGACAGGGGGCGATCAGCCCCAGCATTTT
TRBV15,TRBJ1-6,few,TRBD1,CATQGARNSPLHF,TGTGCCACCCAGGGGGCGAGAAATTCACCCCTCCACTTT
TRBV7-2,TRBJ2-1,NA,TRBD2,CASSSLGRGSLNEQFF,TGTGCCAGCAGCTCCTTGGGCCGCGGGAGTTTGAATGAGCAGTTCTTC
TRBV7-8,TRBJ1-1,few,NA,CASSLAAHREQGEAFF,TGTGCCAGCAGCTTAGCGGCGCATCGGGAACAAGGTGAAGCTTTCTTT
TRBV25-1,TRBJ2-3,NA,NA,CASMTEFSDTQYF,TGTGCCAGCATGACAGAGTTCTCAGATACGCAGTATTTT
TRBV12-3/TRBV12-4,TRBJ1-1,NA,NA,CASSLGAAIPAEAFF,TGTGCCAGCAGTTTAGGCGCGGCGATTCCAGCTGAAGCTTTCTTT
TRBV24-1,TRBJ2-1,NA,NA,CATNPGSSYNEQFF,TGTGCCACCAACCCAGGGAGCTCCTACAATGAGCAGTTCTTC
TRBV12-3/TRBV12-4,TRBJ2-3,NA,TRBD1,CASSLRAGGRDTQYF,TGTGCCAGCAGTTTGAGGGCAGGGGGCAGAGATACGCAGTATTTT
TRBV30,TRBJ2-7,NA,TRBD1,CAWSRDRGREQYF,TGTGCCTGGAGTCGGGACAGGGGTCGCGAGCAGTACTTC
TRBV2,TRBJ2-5,NA,TRBD1,CATHRDREETQYF,TGTGCCACCCACCGGGACAGGGAAGAGACCCAGTACTTC
TRBV15,TRBJ2-2,NA,TRBD2,CATSRDFLAGVGGELFF,TGTGCCACCAGCAGAGATTTCCTAGCGGGAGTTGGCGGGGAGCTGTTTTTT
TRBV20-1,TRBJ2-5,NA,TRBD1,CSARNTGGRETQYF,TGCAGTGCAAGGAATACAGGGGGCCGTGAGACCCAGTACTTC
TRBV20-1,TRBJ1-3,few,NA,CSASTELSGNTIYF,TGCAGTGCTAGCACAGAACTCTCTGGAAACACCATATATTTT
TRBV2,TRBJ2-7,few,TRBD1,CASLGTGAYEQYF,TGTGCCAGCCTCGGGACAGGGGCCTACGAGCAGTACTTC
TRBV20-1,TRBJ1-1,few,TRBD1,CSARDPLTGVNTEAFF,TGCAGTGCTAGAGATCCCTTAACAGGGGTGAACACTGAAGCTTTCTTT
TRBV7-2,TRBJ1-1,NA,NA,CASSLGRANTEAFF,TGTGCCAGCAGCTTAGGTCGGGCGAACACTGAAGCTTTCTTT
TRBV20-1,TRBJ2-1,NA,NA,CSADGTFNEQFF,TGCAGTGCAGATGGGACCTTCAATGAGCAGTTCTTC
TRBV19,TRBJ2-3,few,NA,CASSPTLNADTQYF,TGTGCCAGTAGTCCCACATTAAATGCAGATACGCAGTATTTT
TRBV9,TRBJ1-5,NA,TRBD1,CASSGGTVQPQHF,TGTGCCAGCAGCGGTGGGACAGTTCAGCCCCAGCATTTT
TRBV10-3,TRBJ1-5,NA,NA,CAISESSGRTINSNQPQHF,TGTGCCATCAGTGAGTCGTCGGGACGGACTATTAATAGCAATCAGCCCCAGCATTTT
TRBV5-1,TRBJ2-6,NA,TRBD1,CASSFTGGAGSGANVLTF,TGCGCCAGCAGCTTCACAGGGGGCGCGGGCTCTGGGGCCAACGTCCTGACTTTC
TRBV7-8,TRBJ2-3,NA,NA,CASSPPRVPAITDTQYF,TGTGCCAGCAGCCCGCCCCGGGTCCCAGCCATCACAGATACGCAGTATTTT